The 27 T cell receptor beta chains presented below share a single source sample, sequenced in a study of cytomegalovirus exposure and HLA in healthy donors. The study ran its PCR with 60 Vbeta and 13 Jbeta primers. TCRdb keeps only in-frame clones here, not all; method: immunoSEQ multiplex PCR. In the table there are 100,000 to 120,000 clones, 69% of which are singletons. Sequencing input: PBMCs. Receptor source: a man aged 25-45 years in good health and CMV-seronegative.

V and J are TRBV7-2 and TRBJ2-3; weak D call: TRBD1 (5 bases). The V gene lost 7 bases and the J gene lost 3 bases, with 23 bases spanning the gap. The germline gives CDR1 SGHTA, CDR2 FQGNSA. The CDR3 length is 17 residues. CDR3 DNA: TGTGCCAGCACCATTAATGGGGCCGCCTCCAGAACAGATACGCAGTATTTT. Its protein product is CASTINGAASRTDTQYF.

The rearrangement joins TRBV2 to TRBJ2-7; 9 bases are a match to TRBD1. Germline V lookup: CDR1 SNHLY, CDR2 FYNNEI. The length of the CDR3 is 13 residues. V dropped 6 bases and J dropped 5; count of bases not matched to a gene: 5. DNA for the CDR3: TGTGCCAGCAGCGGGGACAGGGCCCACGAGCAGTACTTC. Protein product: CASSGDRAHEQYF. The entire variable domain, with the rest obtained from reference TRBV2 and TRBJ2-7, is as follows: EPEVTQTPSHQVTQMGQEVILRCVPISNHLYFYWYRQILGQKVEFLVSFYNNEISEKSEIFDDQFSVERPDGSNFTLKIRSTKLEDSAMYFCASSGDRAHEQYFGPGTRLTVT.

There are a few counts of this clone. The chain couples TRBV7-9 to TRBJ1-2; perhaps TRBD1 as D (6 bases). Per germline, CDR1 SEHNR and CDR2 FQNEAQ (reference sequence). V gave up 4 bases and J gave up 8 bases, with 23 bases separating them. This CDR3 spans 16 amino acids. CDR3 loop: CASSSSGADTIRGYTF. CDR3 DNA: TGTGCCAGCAGCTCCTCAGGGGCAGATACCATACGGGGCTACACCTTC. Based on the CDR3 plus reference TRBV7-9 and TRBJ1-2, the full variable domain is DTGVSQNPRHKITKRGQNVTFRCDPISEHNRLYWYRQTLGQGPEFLTYFQNEAQLEKSRLLSDRFSAERPKGSFSTLEIQRTEQGDSAMYLCASSSSGADTIRGYTFGSGTRLTVV.

The chain combines TRBV5-1 with TRBJ2-2, with 7 bases fitting TRBD1. V gave up 6 bases and J gave up 2 bases; unmatched junction bases: 4. The CDR3 consists of 14 residues. Germline values: CDR1 SGHRS, CDR2 YFSETQ. This CDR3 reads CASNQGVNTGELFF. The CDR3 DNA reads TGCGCCAGCAATCAGGGGGTTAACACCGGGGAGCTGTTTTTT.

V is TRBV19 and J is TRBJ2-2; 7 bases are shared with TRBD1. The CDR3 is 18 amino acids. Germline V CDR1 and CDR2: LNHDA, SQIVND (reference sequence). V was clipped by 7 bases and J by 0 bases; unmatched bases: 14. CDR3 sequence: CASTLTGEFLPNTGELFF. CDR3 bases: TGTGCCAGTACCCTAACAGGGGAATTTCTCCCGAACACCGGGGAGCTGTTTTTT.

The CDR3 nucleotides are TGTGCCAGCAGTACCTGGGACAGCCAGGGCACTGAAGCTTTCTTT. Translation gives CASSTWDSQGTEAFF. This chain uses TRBV6-1 with TRBJ1-1; 7 nucleotides agree with TRBD1. Trimming cost V 5 bases and J 4 bases; bases outside gene matches: 10. Germline V gene sequence: CDR1 MNHNS, CDR2 SASEGT. This CDR3 is built from 15 residues.

This clone was observed a few times. The CDR3 protein is CASSLSQGQKFYEQYF. The CDR3 coding sequence is TGTGCCAGCAGTTTATCCCAGGGACAGAAATTCTACGAGCAGTACTTC. V and J are TRBV27 and TRBJ2-7; 7 bases line up with TRBD1. J lost 3 bases, V lost 0 bases, and 8 bases had no gene match. This CDR3 contains 16 residues. In germline, CDR1 is MNHEY, CDR2 SMNVEV (reference sequence).

The chain carries TRBV6-6 and TRBJ1-2; D is possibly TRBD1 (5 bases). The V end was cut by 2 bases, the J end by 7 bases, with 14 bases between. In germline, CDR1 is MNHNY, CDR2 SVGAGI (reference sequence). The length of the CDR3 is 14 residues. CDR3 protein: CASSYNDAGGGYTF. The CDR3 DNA reads as TGTGCCAGCAGTTACAACGACGCGGGGGGTGGCTACACCTTC.

The genes are TRBV5-4 and TRBJ1-3, with TRBD1 matching 8 bases. Per germline, CDR1 SGHNT and CDR2 YYREEE (reference sequence). The CDR3 length is 16 residues. The V segment lost 4 bases and the J segment 0 bases; nucleotides outside the gene matches: 6. CDR3 amino acids: CASSDDRGRSGNTIYF. The CDR3, as DNA: TGTGCCAGCAGCGACGACAGGGGCCGCTCTGGAAACACCATATATTTT. The full variable domain, its missing parts supplied by reference TRBV5-4 and TRBJ1-3, is ETGVTQSPTHLIKTRGQQVTLRCSSQSGHNTVSWYQQALGQGPQFIFQYYREEENGRGNFPPRFSGLQFPNYSSELNVNALELDDSALYLCASSDDRGRSGNTIYFGEGSWLTVV.

The chain links TRBV19 to TRBJ2-2; 9 bases are a match to TRBD1. The CDR3 totals 13 residues. CDR1 LNHDA and CDR2 SQIVND come from the germline V gene (reference sequence). Losses at the gene ends were 10 bases for V and 6 bases for J; bases not matched to a gene: 6. The CDR3 DNA reads TGTGCCATAGGGACAGGGCTGGCCGGGGAGCTGTTTTTT. Protein: CAIGTGLAGELFF. The complete variable domain, with remaining parts taken from reference TRBV19 and TRBJ2-2, reads DGGITQSPKYLFRKEGQNVTLSCEQNLNHDAMYWYRQDPGQGLRLIYYSQIVNDFQKGDIAEGYSVSREKKESFPLTVTSAQKNPTAFYLCAIGTGLAGELFFGEGSRLTVL.

Written as DNA, the CDR3 is TGTGCCAGCAGTGGACAGGGTCTTAGCGAGCAGTACTTC. Translating gives CASSGQGLSEQYF. The rearrangement links TRBV2 to TRBJ2-7; 7 nucleotides line up with TRBD1. Trimming removed 4 bases from V and 6 bases from J; junction bases left unmatched: 6. Germline V lookup: CDR1 SNHLY, CDR2 FYNNEI. The CDR3 is 13 residues long.

The chain combines TRBV4-3 with TRBJ2-7, with 8 bases identical to TRBD1. CDR1 LGHNA and CDR2 YSLEER come from the germline V gene. With V trimmed by 4 bases and J by 6 bases, 8 bases remained unmatched. The CDR3 is made up of 14 amino acids. CDR3 protein: CASSRTQGAGEQYF. For the CDR3, the DNA is TGCGCCAGCAGCCGGACTCAGGGGGCTGGCGAGCAGTACTTC.

V is TRBV15 and J is TRBJ2-3; 7 bases match TRBD2. This CDR3 contains 16 residues. Per the germline V gene, CDR1 is LNHNV and CDR2 is YYDKDF (reference sequence). Trimming at V came to 0 bases and at J to 0 bases, leaving 3 bases not matched to a gene. The CDR3 region has the DNA TGTGCCACCAGCAGAGATGGGAGGGCTAGCACAGATACGCAGTATTTT. Translated, it gives CATSRDGRASTDTQYF.

The V gene is TRBV4-2, the J gene TRBJ1-2, with D tentatively TRBD1 (6 bases). Trimming stripped 4 bases from V and 8 bases from J, with 17 bases between. Germline V lookup: CDR1 LGHNA, CDR2 YNFKEQ. The CDR3 is made up of 14 amino acids. The CDR3: CASSPQGHEEGYTF. CDR3 DNA: TGTGCCAGCAGCCCTCAGGGGCACGAGGAGGGCTACACCTTC.

The chain employs TRBV2 and TRBJ1-1, with a weak D call TRBD1 (6 bases). CDR3 length equals 17 residues. V lost 1 base and J lost 0, with 15 bases in between. Germline CDR1 reads SNHLY; CDR2 reads FYNNEI. CDR3 loop: CASSEGRTANLNTEAFF. Written as DNA, the CDR3 is TGTGCCAGCAGTGAAGGGAGGACAGCCAACCTGAACACTGAAGCTTTCTTT.

The gene calls are TRBV9 and TRBJ1-2; TRBD1 might be the D (5 bases). Trimming pared 0 bases from V and 6 bases from J, leaving 12 bases between. The CDR3 covers 14 residues. Germline V gene lookup returns CDR1 SGDLS and CDR2 YYNGEE. In nucleotides, the CDR3 is TGTGCCAGCAGCGTAGTAACACAGGTCCATGGCTACACCTTC. Its protein is CASSVVTQVHGYTF.

The chain has TRBV6-5 and TRBJ1-3; no firm D call. The CDR3 is 13 residues long. Per the germline V gene, CDR1 is MNHEY and CDR2 is SVGAGI. The germline V and J ends were trimmed by 5 bases and 2 bases, with 7 bases remaining between them. CDR3 nucleotide sequence: TGTGCCAGCAGTACGGGTCCTGGAAACACCATATATTTT. Protein: CASSTGPGNTIYF.

This CDR3 is CASSLGQIGNTIYF. CDR3 sequence (DNA): TGCGCCAGCAGCCTGGGACAGATTGGAAACACCATATATTTT. The V and J genes are TRBV5-1 and TRBJ1-3; 7 positions match TRBD1. The length of the CDR3 is 14 residues. V was pared by 4 bases and J by 3 bases, with 4 bases of the junction left unmatched. Germline CDR1 is SGHRS and CDR2 is YFSETQ.

J is TRBJ2-7 and V is TRBV7-9; 8 bases line up with TRBD2. Germline V lookup: CDR1 SEHNR, CDR2 FQNEAQ (reference sequence). J was trimmed by 0 bases and V by 11 bases; bases with no gene match: 12. The CDR3 totals 15 residues. The CDR3 loop is CAVPSGSQFSYEQYF. As DNA, the CDR3 is TGTGCCGTGCCTAGCGGGTCTCAGTTCTCCTACGAGCAGTACTTC.

This chain connects TRBV4-1 to TRBJ2-7; 12 nucleotides agree with TRBD1. Germline lookup yields CDR1 MGHRA and CDR2 YSYEKL. The ends lost 4 bases at V and 5 bases at J; junction bases unmatched: 18. CDR3 length: 19 residues. CDR3 amino acids: CASSRTVPGQGAGSDEQYF. The CDR3 DNA is TGCGCCAGCAGCCGAACTGTCCCGGGACAGGGGGCTGGGTCCGACGAGCAGTACTTC.

The rearrangement links TRBV5-4 to TRBJ2-5, with D possibly matching TRBD2 (6 bases). CDR1 and CDR2 from the germline V gene are SGHNT and YYREEE (reference sequence). This CDR3 comprises 15 residues. V was clipped by 0 bases and J by 5 bases, with 14 bases between them. The CDR3 sequence: CASSLGLGGRETQYF. The CDR3 bases are TGTGCCAGCAGCTTGGGGCTAGGAGGGCGTGAGACCCAGTACTTC. The complete variable domain, with remaining parts taken from reference TRBV5-4 and TRBJ2-5, reads ETGVTQSPTHLIKTRGQQVTLRCSSQSGHNTVSWYQQALGQGPQFIFQYYREEENGRGNFPPRFSGLQFPNYSSELNVNALELDDSALYLCASSLGLGGRETQYFGPGTRLLVL.

This chain links TRBV5-4 with TRBJ1-1, with D possibly being TRBD1 (6 bases). The V end lost 1 base, the J end lost 7 bases, and 8 bases lay between the germline ends. The CDR3 spans 12 residues. The germline V gene encodes CDR1 SGHNT and CDR2 YYREEE (reference sequence). Written as DNA, the CDR3 is TGTGCCAGCAGCTTGCAGGGGATTGAAGCTTTCTTT. Its translation is CASSLQGIEAFF. The variable domain in full, with the rest retrieved from reference TRBV5-4 and TRBJ1-1, is ETGVTQSPTHLIKTRGQQVTLRCSSQSGHNTVSWYQQALGQGPQFIFQYYREEENGRGNFPPRFSGLQFPNYSSELNVNALELDDSALYLCASSLQGIEAFFGQGTRLTVV.

This clone came up once. The chain couples TRBV5-6 to TRBJ2-5; TRBD2 matches at 8 bases. The CDR3 length is 15 residues. V gave up 0 bases and J gave up 4 bases; unmatched junction bases: 5. CDR1 and CDR2 from the germline V gene are SGHDT and YYEEEE. The CDR3 DNA is TGTGCCAGCAGCTTGGGTGGACTAGCTGGAGAGACCCAGTACTTC. This encodes CASSLGGLAGETQYF.

The gene calls are TRBV5-1 and TRBJ2-1, with D tentatively TRBD1 (6 bases). In germline, CDR1 is SGHRS, CDR2 YFSETQ. V was pared by 4 bases and J by 0 bases, with 11 bases between. The CDR3 length is 15 residues. This CDR3 reads CASSQGGSSYNEQFF. The CDR3 region has the DNA TGCGCCAGCAGCCAAGGGGGTAGCTCCTACAATGAGCAGTTCTTC.

This clone was recorded only once. The chain has TRBV19 and TRBJ1-1, with D hard to call. CDR1 and CDR2 from the germline V gene are LNHDA and SQIVND (reference sequence). The CDR3 runs 14 residues. V lost 5 bases and J 1 base, leaving 11 bases between the germline ends. Here the CDR3 DNA reads TGTGCCAGTAGTGATCCCGGTGAGAACACTGAAGCTTTCTTT. It codes for CASSDPGENTEAFF.

The V call is TRBV5-1, the J call TRBJ1-4; 7 positions agree with TRBD1. Germline values: CDR1 SGHRS, CDR2 YFSETQ. The CDR3 consists of 14 residues. Unmatched junction bases numbered 5, after V lost 6 bases and J lost 3 bases. CDR3 residues: CASNVGQPNEKLFF. As DNA, the CDR3 is TGCGCCAGCAACGTGGGACAGCCTAATGAAAAACTGTTTTTT.

This clone has just one count. This rearrangement joins TRBV19 to TRBJ1-5; D perhaps matches TRBD1 (6 bases). The V end lost 7 bases, the J end lost 1 base, and 14 bases lay between the germline ends. CDR1 and CDR2 from the germline V gene are LNHDA and SQIVND (reference sequence). This CDR3 spans 15 amino acids. The CDR3 reads CASTYSGASNQPQHF. CDR3 DNA sequence: TGTGCCAGTACCTATTCAGGGGCAAGCAATCAGCCCCAGCATTTT.